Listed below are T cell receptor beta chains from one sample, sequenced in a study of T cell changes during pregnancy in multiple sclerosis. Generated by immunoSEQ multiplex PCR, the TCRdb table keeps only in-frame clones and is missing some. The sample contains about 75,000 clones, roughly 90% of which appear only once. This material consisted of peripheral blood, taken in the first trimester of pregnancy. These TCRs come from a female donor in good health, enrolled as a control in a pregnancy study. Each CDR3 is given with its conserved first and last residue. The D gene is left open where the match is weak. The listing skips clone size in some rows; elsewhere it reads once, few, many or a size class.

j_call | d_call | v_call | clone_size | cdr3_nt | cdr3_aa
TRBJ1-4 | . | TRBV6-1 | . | TGTGCCAGCAGTTTGACACAGAATGAAAAACTGTTTTTT | CASSLTQNEKLFF
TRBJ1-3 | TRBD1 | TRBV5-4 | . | TGTGCCAGCACCCGAGGGGGCTCCCGTACTGGAAACACCATATATTTT | CASTRGGSRTGNTIYF
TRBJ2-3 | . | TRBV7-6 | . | TGTGCCAGCAGCTCTTACTCCAACTTGGTAGATACGCAGTATTTT | CASSSYSNLVDTQYF
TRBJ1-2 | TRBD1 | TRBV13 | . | TGTGCCAGCAGCTTGAGGCCTACAGGGGGCAATGGCTACACCTTC | CASSLRPTGGNGYTF
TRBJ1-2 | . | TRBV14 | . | TGTGCCAGCAGCCAAGTGGACACCCTCTATGGCTACACCTTC | CASSQVDTLYGYTF
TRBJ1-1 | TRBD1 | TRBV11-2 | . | TGTGCCAGCAGCCGACCGGGACAGGGCAAAAACGCTGAAGCTTTCTTT | CASSRPGQGKNAEAFF
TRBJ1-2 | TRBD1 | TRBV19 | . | TGTGCCAGTAGTATGCCGGGACAGGGAAACTATGGCTACACCTTC | CASSMPGQGNYGYTF
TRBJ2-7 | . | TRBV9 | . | TGTGCCAGCAGCCCCTCCGGGACACTCTACGAGCAGTACTTC | CASSPSGTLYEQYF
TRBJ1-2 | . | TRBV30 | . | TGTGCCTGGGGGACACCATATGGCTACACCTTC | CAWGTPYGYTF
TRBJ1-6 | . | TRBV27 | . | TGTGCCAGCAGTTTAGTGTTGGGTCCCGCGGATTCGTATAATTCACCCCTCCACTTT | CASSLVLGPADSYNSPLHF
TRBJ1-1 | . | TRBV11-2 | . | TGTGCCAGCAGCTTCTCAGGCTCGAACACTGAAGCTTTCTTT | CASSFSGSNTEAFF
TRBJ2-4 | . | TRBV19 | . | TGTGCCAGTAGTCCACAGGGTGGGCTAGCCAAAAACATTCAGTACTTC | CASSPQGGLAKNIQYF
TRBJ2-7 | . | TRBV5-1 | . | TGCGCCAGCAGCTTGAGGTCCGTTGTCAGGGGGGAGTCCTACGAGCAGTACTTC | CASSLRSVVRGESYEQYF
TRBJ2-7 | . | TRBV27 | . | TGTGCCAGCAGGGACTATAACTACGAGCAGTACTTC | CASRDYNYEQYF
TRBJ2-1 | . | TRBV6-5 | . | TGTGCCAGCAGTTACTTAGGGGGACGCTCCTACAATGAGCAGTTCTTC | CASSYLGGRSYNEQFF
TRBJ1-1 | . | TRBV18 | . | TGTGCCAGCTCACCAGCGGGGAACACTGAAGCTTTCTTT | CASSPAGNTEAFF
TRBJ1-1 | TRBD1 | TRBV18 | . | TGTGCCAGCTCACCACTAAGGGGGCCGAACACTGAAGCTTTCTTT | CASSPLRGPNTEAFF
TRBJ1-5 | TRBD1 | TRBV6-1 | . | TGTGCCAGCACCCTCTACAGGGGATCGGATCAGCCCCAGCATTTT | CASTLYRGSDQPQHF
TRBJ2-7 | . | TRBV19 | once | TGTGCCAGTAGTTTCCTAGCTTCCGACGAGCAGTACTTC | CASSFLASDEQYF
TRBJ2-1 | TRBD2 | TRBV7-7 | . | TGTGCTAGCAGCTTGCTAGCGGGAGTGGCCCACAATGAGCAGTTCTTC | CASSLLAGVAHNEQFF
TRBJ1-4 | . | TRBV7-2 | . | TGTGCCAGCAGCCCCCTCGTGAGAGAAAAACTGTTTTTT | CASSPLVREKLFF
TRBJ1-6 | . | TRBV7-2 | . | TGTGCCAGCAGCTTAGCTTGGCATTCACCCCTCCACTTT | CASSLAWHSPLHF
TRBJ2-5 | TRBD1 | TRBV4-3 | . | TGCGCCAGCAGCCAAGAGGGACAGGGGCAAAAGACCCAGTACTTC | CASSQEGQGQKTQYF
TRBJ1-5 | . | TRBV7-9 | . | TGTGCCAGCAGCTTAGGGGTGCGGGGCGGTCAGCCCCAGCATTTT | CASSLGVRGGQPQHF
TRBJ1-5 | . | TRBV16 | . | TGTGCCAGCAGCCAAATGACAGGCAATCAGCCCCAGCATTTT | CASSQMTGNQPQHF
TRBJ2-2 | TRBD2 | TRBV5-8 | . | TGTGCCAGCATCCTCCGGACTAGCGGACACACCGGGGAGCTGTTTTTT | CASILRTSGHTGELFF
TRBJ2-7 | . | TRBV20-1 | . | TGCAGTGCCGGACTAGGACAGACGCAGTACTTC | CSAGLGQTQYF
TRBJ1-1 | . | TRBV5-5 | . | TGTGCCAGCAGCTTGGCCGGGGGGGGCACTGAAGCTTTCTTT | CASSLAGGGTEAFF
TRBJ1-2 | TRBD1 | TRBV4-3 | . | TGCGCCAGCAGCCAGGACAGGGCTGGCTACACCTTC | CASSQDRAGYTF
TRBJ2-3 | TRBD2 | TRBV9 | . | TGTGCCAGCAGCGCCGAGGGGACTAGCGGGATGGGTGGCACAGATACGCAGTATTTT | CASSAEGTSGMGGTDTQYF
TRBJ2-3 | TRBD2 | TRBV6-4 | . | TGTGCCAGCAGTGATCCAACTAGCGGGGGAAGCACAGATACGCAGTATTTT | CASSDPTSGGSTDTQYF
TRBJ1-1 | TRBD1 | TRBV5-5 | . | TGTGCCAGCAGTACGACAGGGGGCACTGAAGCTTTCTTT | CASSTTGGTEAFF
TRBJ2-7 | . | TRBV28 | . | TGTGCCAGCAGGCTCACGGGACACGCCGAGAAGGAGCAGTACTTC | CASRLTGHAEKEQYF
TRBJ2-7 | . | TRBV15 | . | TGTGCCACCAGCAGAGGCGACAGCTCCTACGAGCAGTACTTC | CATSRGDSSYEQYF
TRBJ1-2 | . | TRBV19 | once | TGTGCCAGTAGTACAAATGCGGACAGATTCTATGGCTACACCTTC | CASSTNADRFYGYTF
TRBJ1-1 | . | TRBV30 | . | TGTGCCTGGAGTGTAGTGAGAGAGGGGGGGACTGAAGCTTTCTTT | CAWSVVREGGTEAFF
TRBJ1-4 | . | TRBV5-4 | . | TGTGCCAGCAGCTTGTGGGGGGGCAGTGAAAAACTGTTTTTT | CASSLWGGSEKLFF
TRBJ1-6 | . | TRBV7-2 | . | TGTGCCAGCAGCTTACGCAGGGAAAGCTCACCCCTCCACTTT | CASSLRRESSPLHF
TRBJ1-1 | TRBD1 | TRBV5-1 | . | TGCGCCAGCAGCTTTACGGCAGGGGGCATGAACACTGAAGCTTTCTTT | CASSFTAGGMNTEAFF
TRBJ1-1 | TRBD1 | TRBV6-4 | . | TGTGCCAGCAGGCCGGCCGGGACAGGGTTAACTGAAGCTTTCTTT | CASRPAGTGLTEAFF
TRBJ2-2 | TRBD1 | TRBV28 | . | TGTGCCAGCAGTCCCCGGACAGGAAACACCGGGGAGCTGTTTTTT | CASSPRTGNTGELFF
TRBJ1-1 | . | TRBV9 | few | TGTGCCAGCAGCGACAAACACAGTGACGGCACTGAAGCTTTCTTT | CASSDKHSDGTEAFF
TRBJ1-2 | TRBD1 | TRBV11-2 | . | TGTGCCAGCAGCTCCGACAGGGGGAGAAATGGCTACACCTTC | CASSSDRGRNGYTF
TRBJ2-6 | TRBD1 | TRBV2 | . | TGTGCCAGCAGCGTCCCGGACAGGGGAATCTCTGGGGCCAACGTCCTGACTTTC | CASSVPDRGISGANVLTF
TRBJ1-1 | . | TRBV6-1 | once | TGTGCCAGCAGTGAATGGGGGGCGGGAGGCGGCAGGGAAGCTTTCTTT | CASSEWGAGGGREAFF
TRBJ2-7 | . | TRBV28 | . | TGTGCCAGCAGCCCGTGGGGGGGCGGGAGATCCTACGAGCAGTACTTC | CASSPWGGGRSYEQYF
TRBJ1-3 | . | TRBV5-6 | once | TGTGCCAGCAGCTCTGACATTGGGGCAGGGATCATATCTGGAAACACCATATATTTT | CASSSDIGAGIISGNTIYF
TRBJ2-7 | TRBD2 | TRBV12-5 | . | TGTGCTAGTGGTTTGACTAGCGCCTACTACGAGCAGTACTTC | CASGLTSAYYEQYF
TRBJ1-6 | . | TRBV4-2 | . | TGTGCCAGCAGCCAAGAATTGCAGGGTCGGAATTCACCCCTCCACTTT | CASSQELQGRNSPLHF
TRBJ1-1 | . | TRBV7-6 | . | TGTGCCAGCAGCCCTCGCTTAGGACAGAAATACACTGAAGCTTTCTTT | CASSPRLGQKYTEAFF
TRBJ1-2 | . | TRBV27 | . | TGTGCCAGCAGCCACGGAGGGGATGGCTACACCTTC | CASSHGGDGYTF